One T cell receptor (beta chain) is described in this entry. Its recognized antigen is unknown. No clone much larger than this one lies a single base away; base qualities are absent. At the DNA level, this CDR3 is encoded by other sequences in the same sample as well. This specimen belongs to a study of shared clonotypes between healthy human individuals (dated by TCRdb to the early 2020s). With respect to the entire study: The cohort comprised a couple of women and a few men aged 18 to 49 years. For each donor, CD4 naive and CD4 memory were each given three plates, CD8 naive was given two plates, and CD8 memory was given one plate. Leukapheresis yielded between about 0.94 and 9 billion PBMCs per donor. Different laboratories and diverse techniques were used to prepare libraries and sequence TCR repertoires, to increase sequencing depth and limit assay-specific biases. The study deeply sequenced blood TCR repertoires of five healthy adults to estimate repertoire size and the extent of clonotype sharing between individuals. Results and caveats for the whole study, not just this receptor: The small number of donors limited the genetic and exposure-history diversity represented. Even with the large sequencing depth, rarefaction of the sorted-subset datasets indicated that sequencing was incomplete. Sharing across a few donors was observed for about 5% of naive CD4, over 3% of naive CD8, 2.3% of memory CD4, and roughly 0.4% of memory CD8 clonotypes. Sampling was restricted to blood, and TCR repertoires in tissue are likely to differ from TCR repertoires in blood. Clonotypes shared by all four sorted-subset donors showed higher generation probabilities than non-shared clonotypes. Larger estimated clonotype richness was generally found for naive subsets than for memory subsets. Pairwise subsampling led to the expectation that sequencing depth would affect the degree of clonotype sharing among donors.

Using the deep immunoSEQ assay, TCR CDR3 regions were amplified from genomic DNA by multiplex PCR. Genomic DNA extracted from each cell subset was distributed evenly over all wells of several immunoSEQ 96-well plates, and each plate served as one replicate. For sorted subsets, 150 to 200 ng genomic DNA, equal to 30,000 or so T cell genomes, was loaded into each replicate PCR. Purified libraries were quantified with a Qubit 3.0 fluorometer, sized on a Bioanalyzer 2100, and re-quantified with the KAPA Library Quantification kit. Every immunoSEQ 96-well plate was sequenced on a dedicated single-read 150-cycle Illumina NextSeq 550 flow cell. The authors processed their data as follows. Because the immunoSEQ output included only junctional sequences and no quality scores, the filtering could not be the same as the filtering used for full-length reads. Sequences were annotated with PyIR, a Python wrapper for IgBLAST v1.9, and V/J genes and CDR3 were assigned using IMGT germline references. Any read was removed if the V/J assignment was weak (E-value above 1e-6), the CDR3 was missing, or the read contained stop codons, out-of-frame junctions, or ambiguous translated residues. V3J clonotypes were defined as sequences sharing the same inferred V gene, J gene, and CDR3 amino acid sequence. The percentage overlap between two repertoires was calculated by dividing the number of shared unique clonotypes by the size of the smaller repertoire. Three approaches were used to assess repertoire richness: RTK rarefaction, the Chao1 estimator, and Recon v2.1 estimates of unobserved clonotypes. OLGA was used to compute generation probabilities for all TCRbeta clonotypes that the gDNA method yielded from several donors. TCRdb limited this immuneACCESS table to in-frame rearrangements with V and J called. A share of clones is missing; checked studies link under half to unresolved V genes, and the rest is unexplained. That table supplies the V and J calls and clone size; D and trimming were determined from the DNA. For this sample there are over 400,000 clones; around 95% appear just once. The leading ten clones occupy approximately 0.06% of the sample.

Donors were healthy HIV-negative adults with no recently reported acute infections or vaccinations. All donors were Caucasian adults living in Nashville, Tennessee, USA. CD4+ T cells were enriched by magnetic negative selection, after which naive cells were positively selected on CD45RA and the negative fraction was taken as the memory subset. After blood collection by leukapheresis, PBMCs were isolated using Ficoll-Histopaque density gradient centrifugation and then cryopreserved in the vapor phase of liquid nitrogen. Analytical flow cytometry was used to check the purity and quantity of each magnetically sorted T cell population. Genomic DNA was isolated from each sorted fraction and quantified by UV absorbance on a Nanodrop 2000c. Inclusive of the bounding cysteine and phenylalanine, the CDR3 is 13 residues long. CDR3 DNA only is kept here, 39 bases in frame from base 1. Looking up the germline V gene (reference sequence) yields CDR1 WNHNN and CDR2 SYGVQD. V loses 5 bases at its end and J loses 1 base; junction bases beyond the gene matches: 1.

The sequence links TRBV10-1 to TRBJ2-7, and TRBD1 matches 8 of the central bases. Sequenced material: naive CD4+ T cells sorted from blood. The sample's cell subset or site, from its label and the paper: CD45RA+ positively selected. This sequence was found in a woman aged 25 to 39 in good health. The CDR3 loop reads CASSRQGSYEQYF. The bases read TGCGCCAGCAGTCGACAGGGGTCCTACGAGCAGTACTTC.